This T cell receptor (beta chain) was found in a study of CD8+CD57+ T cells in acquired aplastic anemia. Trimming removed 4 bases at V and 2 bases at J, with 15 bases between. The CDR3 covers 15 residues. Germline CDR1 and CDR2: SQVTM and ANQGSEA. According to the study, genomic DNA was the template for TCR beta VDJ and CDR3 profiling. TCRdb reprocessed the reads via MiXCR and lists one record per CDR3 protein. The sample yields roughly 63,000 distinct CDR3 sequences, around half seen once. The sequenced material came from sorted CD4+, CD8+, or CD8+CD57+ T cells (not recorded which) from PBMCs. The origin of this receptor is a human donor in good health, serving as a control. V is TRBV29-1 and J is TRBJ1-3; D may be TRBD1 (6 bases). The CDR3 spells CSVVRQGTTGNTIYF. The CDR3 nucleotides read TGCAGCGTTGTCAGGCAGGGGACAACTGGAAACACCATATATTTT. The variable domain in full, completed from reference TRBV29-1 and TRBJ1-3, reads SAVISQKPSRDICQRGTSLTIQCQVDSQVTMMFWYRQQPGQSLTLIATANQGSEATYESGFVIDKFPISRPNLTFSTLTVSNMSPEDSSIYLCSVVRQGTTGNTIYFGEGSWLTVV.